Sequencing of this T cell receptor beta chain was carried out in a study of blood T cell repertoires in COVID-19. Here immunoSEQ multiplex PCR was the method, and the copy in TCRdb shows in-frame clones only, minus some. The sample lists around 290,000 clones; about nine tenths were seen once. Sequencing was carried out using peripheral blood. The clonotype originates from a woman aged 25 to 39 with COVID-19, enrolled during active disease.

CDR3 in DNA: TGTGCCAGCAGCTTTGGGACAGGACGCAATCAGCCCCAGCATTTT. Translated, it gives CASSFGTGRNQPQHF. This rearrangement joins TRBV7-6 to TRBJ1-5; 8 nucleotides line up with TRBD1. The ends lost 3 bases at V and 2 bases at J; junction bases unmatched: 3. Germline V gene sequence: CDR1 SGHVS, CDR2 FNYEAQ. This CDR3 contains 15 residues.